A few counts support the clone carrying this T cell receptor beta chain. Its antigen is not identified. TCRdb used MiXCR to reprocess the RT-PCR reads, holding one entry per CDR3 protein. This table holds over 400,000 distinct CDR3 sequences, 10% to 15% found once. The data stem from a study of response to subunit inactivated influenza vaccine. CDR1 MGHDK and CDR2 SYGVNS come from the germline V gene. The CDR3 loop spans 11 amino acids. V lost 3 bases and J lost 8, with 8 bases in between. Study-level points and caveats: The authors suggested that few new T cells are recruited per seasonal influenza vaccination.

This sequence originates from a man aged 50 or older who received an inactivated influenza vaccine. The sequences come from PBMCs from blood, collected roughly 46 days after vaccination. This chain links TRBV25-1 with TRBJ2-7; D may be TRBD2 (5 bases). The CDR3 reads CASSDGVQQYF. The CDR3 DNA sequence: TGTGCCAGCAGTGACGGGGTTCAGCAGTACTTC.